These 18 T cell receptor beta chains share one sample of origin, sequenced in a study of tumor-infiltrating lymphocytes in primary liver carcinoma. From about 19-30 mg of unsorted bulk tissue, DNA and RNA were co-extracted together. Making TCR beta cDNA involved 400 to 600 ng total RNA and a constant-region primer. Construction of TCR beta libraries relied on three successive nested multiplex PCR rounds employing slightly modified ARM-PCR. Primers for the first two PCR rounds were TRBV1-TRBV30 forward primers and a C-beta reverse primer (about 9 cycles per round). MiXCR, applied by TCRdb to the multiplex PCR reads, yields one record per CDR3 protein. The sample carries 85,000 to 100,000 distinct CDR3 sequences, about 73% recorded once. The specimen was tumor-adjacent normal liver tissue. The receptors originated from a man aged 35 to 55 with primary liver carcinoma and hepatitis B virus infection.

The V call is TRBV10-3, the J call TRBJ2-1; D perhaps matches TRBD2 (6 bases). The CDR3 contains 13 residues. CDR1 is ENHRY and CDR2 is SYGVKD in the germline V gene. Trimming stripped 9 bases from V and 11 bases from J, with 20 bases between. CDR3 sequence reads: CAIRLEVGNKQFF. DNA for the CDR3: TGTGCCATAAGACTAGAAGTGGGAAACAAGCAGTTCTTC.

Note on this clonotype: The junction shows a germline mismatch at one end, possibly a read error. The rearrangement links TRBV25-1 to TRBJ2-2; D is possibly TRBD1 (6 bases). The length of the CDR3 is 16 residues. Germline V gene lookup returns CDR1 MGHDK and CDR2 SYGVNS. For the CDR3, the DNA is TGTGCCAGCGGTGAATGGGCAGGGGAGCTCACCGGGGAGCTGTTTTTT. This sequence encodes CASGEWAGELTGELFF.

This clonotype occurred many times. V usage is TRBV6-5 and J usage is TRBJ1-6; D gene unclear. Per the germline V gene, CDR1 is MNHEY and CDR2 is SVGAGI. The V and J ends lost 4 bases and 5 bases respectively, with 9 bases between them. This CDR3 comprises 14 residues. The CDR3 bases are TGTGCCAGCAGTTCGATCCGGGATAATTCACCCCTCCACTTT. Residues: CASSSIRDNSPLHF.

This clonotype was seen more than once but under ten times. This may be a read error, as it is one base from a much larger clone. Here the CDR3 reads CACSLNANEQFF. Here the CDR3 DNA reads TGTGCCTGCAGCTTAAATGCCAATGAGCAGTTCTTC. The J gene is TRBJ2-1, the V gene TRBV11-3; no firm D call. Per germline, CDR1 SGHNT and CDR2 YENEEA. This CDR3 is 12 amino acids long.

In its sample, this clonotype was seen many times. The rearrangement uses TRBV6-1 and TRBJ2-1, with 10 bases aligning to TRBD2. This CDR3 is built from 14 residues. Germline values: CDR1 MNHNS, CDR2 SASEGT. The ends lost 7 bases at V and 3 bases at J; junction bases unmatched: 3. For the CDR3, the DNA is TGTGCCAGCACCTTAGCGGGAGGCTACAATGAGCAGTTCTTC. This translates into CASTLAGGYNEQFF.

This sequence joins TRBV10-3 and TRBJ2-7, with D possibly TRBD2 on 5 matching bases. The V end was cut by 4 bases, the J end by 6 bases, with 16 bases between. From germline, CDR1 is ENHRY and CDR2 SYGVKD. The CDR3 extends over 14 amino acids. The CDR3 is CAISGLGKEGEQYF. CDR3 bases: TGTGCCATCAGTGGGCTGGGAAAAGAGGGCGAGCAGTACTTC.

This clonotype was recorded many times. This chain connects TRBV5-5 to TRBJ1-2, with no clear D. The CDR3 runs to 15 residues. Trimming removed 1 base from V and 2 bases from J, with 12 bases in between. The V gene's germline CDR1 is SGHKS and CDR2 YYEKEE (reference sequence). The CDR3 spells CASSLKREENYGYTF. The CDR3 bases are TGTGCCAGCAGCTTGAAGAGGGAGGAGAACTATGGCTACACCTTC.

On this clonotype: A much larger clonotype is one base distant, so this may be a read error. The V and J genes are TRBV29-1 and TRBJ1-2, with D unclear. V lost 4 bases and J lost 1, with 10 bases in between. This CDR3 is 13 amino acids long. In germline, CDR1 is SQVTM, CDR2 ANQGSEA. The CDR3 here is CSVGALHNYGYTF. CDR3 DNA sequence: TGCAGCGTTGGGGCACTTCATAACTATGGCTACACCTTC. Full variable domain (missing parts from reference TRBV29-1 and TRBJ1-2): SAVISQKPSRDICQRGTSLTIQCQVDSQVTMMFWYRQQPGQSLTLIATANQGSEATYESGFVIDKFPISRPNLTFSTLTVSNMSPEDSSIYLCSVGALHNYGYTFGSGTRLTVV.

A remark on this clonotype: Its ends do not fully match the called genes, so a read error is possible. The J gene is TRBJ1-4, the V gene TRBV6-6, with 7 bases fitting TRBD1. CDR1 is MNHNY, CDR2 SVGAGI, per germline (reference sequence). The CDR3 runs to 14 residues. DNA for the CDR3: TGTGCCAGCAGTAATGGACAGGACAATGTAAAACTGTTTTTT. Translation gives CASSNGQDNVKLFF.

Of note for this clonotype: A read error may account for a junction end that differs from germline. The genes are TRBV12-3 or TRBV12-4 and TRBJ2-1; 7 bases are a match to TRBD2. The CDR3 covers 14 residues. CDR3 in amino acids: CASSWLAGYNEQFF. The CDR3 bases are TGTGCTAGCAGTTGGTTAGCGGGCTACAATGAGCAGTTCTTC.

Turning to this clonotype: Germline is not matched at one junction end, which may reflect a read error. The chain is built from TRBV5-5 and TRBJ1-1; tentative D call: TRBD1 (5 bases). CDR1 is SGHKS, CDR2 YYEKEE, per germline (reference sequence). The CDR3 consists of 15 residues. This CDR3 reads CVSSLGEVDHTEAFF. The DNA of the CDR3 is TGTGTCAGCAGCTTGGGGGAGGTCGATCACACTGAAGCCTTCTTT.

The chain is built from TRBV12-3 or TRBV12-4 and TRBJ2-7; TRBD2 matches 7 bases. The V gene end was trimmed by 10 bases and the J gene end by 3 bases; junction bases not matched to a gene: 12. This CDR3 region has 14 residues. The CDR3 DNA sequence: TGTGCCAACGGTCTCTTAGCGGGTGTCTACGAGCAGTACTTC. Translating it yields CANGLLAGVYEQYF.

For this clonotype: The junction differs from germline at one of its ends, possibly a read error. The chain uses TRBV4-2 and TRBJ1-2; D is uncertain. From germline, CDR1 is LGHNA and CDR2 YNFKEQ. CDR3 length: 15 amino acids. The CDR3 sequence is CASSQADRGLDGFTF. In DNA, the CDR3 is TGTGCCAGCAGTCAAGCTGACCGTGGGCTAGATGGCTTCACCTTC.

Regarding this clonotype: At one end the junction does not follow the germline gene, possibly because of a read error. V and J are TRBV10-3 and TRBJ2-4; no clear D gene. The CDR3 is 13 residues long. Per the germline V gene, CDR1 is ENHRY and CDR2 is SYGVKD. The CDR3 DNA reads as TGTGCCATCAGTGAGCTAACTAAAAACATTCGGTACTTC. It specifies CAISELTKNIRYF.

This clonotype was seen only a few times. This sequence joins TRBV6-6 and TRBJ1-2; D is ambiguous. This CDR3 comprises 15 residues. Trimming took off 9 bases at V and 0 bases at J, with 17 bases between the two ends. Germline V gives CDR1 MNHNY, CDR2 SVGAGI (reference sequence). The CDR3 nucleotides are TGTGCCAGTACATCCCCGAGTGGAGCTAACTATGGCTACACCTTC. It codes for CASTSPSGANYGYTF.

Concerning this clonotype itself: Given a much more abundant clone one base away, this may be a read error. This sequence joins TRBV28 and TRBJ1-5; D ambiguous. The CDR3 sequence is 16 residues long. Germline V gives CDR1 MDHEN, CDR2 SYDVKM. CDR3 sequence reads: CTSRLPGSYSNQPQHF. CDR3 coding DNA: TGTACCAGCAGATTACCCGGGAGCTATAGCAATCAGCCCCAGCATTTT.

Comments on this clonotype: A read error may account for a junction end that differs from germline. V gene TRBV11-2 combines with J gene TRBJ2-3; 8 bases match TRBD1. The germline V gene has CDR1 SGHAT and CDR2 FQNNGV. The CDR3 sequence is 15 residues long. CDR3 region: CATCERDRHTDTQYF. The CDR3 nucleotides read TGTGCCACCTGCGAACGGGACAGGCACACAGATACGCAGTATTTC.

Turning to this clonotype: One junction end disagrees with the germline gene, perhaps due to a read error. V gene TRBV7-8 combines with J gene TRBJ2-2; D is possibly TRBD2 (5 bases). The germline CDR1 and CDR2 sequences are SGHVS and FQNEAQ. The CDR3 loop spans 16 amino acids. The DNA of the CDR3 is TGTGCCAGCAACTTAGAGGGCGCAGAACTCACCGGGGAACTGTTTTTT. It specifies CASNLEGAELTGELFF. The variable domain in full, completed from reference TRBV7-8 and TRBJ2-2, reads GAGVSQSPRYKVAKRGQDVALRCDPISGHVSLFWYQQALGQGPEFLTYFQNEAQLDKSGLPSDRFFAERPEGSVSTLKIQRTQQEDSAVYLCASNLEGAELTGELFFGEGSRLTVL.